The T cell receptor beta chain described here comes from a study of cytomegalovirus exposure and HLA in healthy donors. Overall study: Most donors, approximately 82% of 350 to 450 genotyped, fell in the Caucasian-associated ancestry cluster.

Germline V gene sequence: CDR1 SGHRS, CDR2 YFSETQ. The CDR3 has 13 amino acids. General study results and limits: Reports showed the classifier diagnosing cytomegalovirus status with high specificity and sensitivity. Presence/absence analysis assumed near-uniform sequencing depth across donors. For TCR beta chains, V- and J-gene trimming was later linked to a missense DCLRE1C variant.

About this clone itself: Its antigen is still unknown.

The PCR had 60 Vbeta and 13 Jbeta primers. Method: immunoSEQ multiplex PCR; TCRdb's copy keeps in-frame clones and lacks some. This sample's clone table lists 130,000 or so clones. The rearrangement links TRBV5-1 to TRBJ2-5; D is perhaps TRBD2 (6 bases). The end of the DNA is better explained by TRBJ2-7, so the J call may be wrong. The receptor comes from a middle-aged woman in good health and CMV-seronegative. Sequenced sample: PBMCs. The CDR3 spells CASSLSPEGEQYF. The CDR3 DNA reads as TGCGCCAGCAGCCTTTCGCCGGAGGGCGAGCAGTACTTC.